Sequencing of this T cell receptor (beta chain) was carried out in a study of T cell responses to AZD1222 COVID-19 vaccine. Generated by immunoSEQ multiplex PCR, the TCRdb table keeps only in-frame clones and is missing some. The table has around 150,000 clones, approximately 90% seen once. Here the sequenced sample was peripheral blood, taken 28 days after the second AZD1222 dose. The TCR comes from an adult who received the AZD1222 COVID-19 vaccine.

CDR3 region: CASSSAGLAGRQYF. The CDR3 nucleotides are TGTGCCAGCAGTTCCGCCGGACTAGCGGGACGGCAGTACTTC. The chain joins TRBV27 to TRBJ2-7, with 12 bases that match TRBD2. Germline lookup yields CDR1 MNHEY and CDR2 SMNVEV (reference sequence). The V and J ends lost 4 bases and 9 bases, in that order; junction bases with no gene match: 7. CDR3 length equals 14 residues.